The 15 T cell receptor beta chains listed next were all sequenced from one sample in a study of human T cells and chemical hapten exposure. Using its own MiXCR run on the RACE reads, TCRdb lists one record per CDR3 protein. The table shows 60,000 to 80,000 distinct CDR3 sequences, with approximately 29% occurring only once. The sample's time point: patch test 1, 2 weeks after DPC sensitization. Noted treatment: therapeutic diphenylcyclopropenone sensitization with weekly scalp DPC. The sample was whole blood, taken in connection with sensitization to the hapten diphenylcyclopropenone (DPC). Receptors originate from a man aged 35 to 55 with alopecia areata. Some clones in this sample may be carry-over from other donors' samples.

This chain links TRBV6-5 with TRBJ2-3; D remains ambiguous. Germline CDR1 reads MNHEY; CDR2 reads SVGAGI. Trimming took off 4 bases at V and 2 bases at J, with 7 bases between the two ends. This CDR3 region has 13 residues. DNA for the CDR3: TGTGCCAGCAGTTCCAGGAACACAGATACGCAGTATTTT. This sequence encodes CASSSRNTDTQYF.

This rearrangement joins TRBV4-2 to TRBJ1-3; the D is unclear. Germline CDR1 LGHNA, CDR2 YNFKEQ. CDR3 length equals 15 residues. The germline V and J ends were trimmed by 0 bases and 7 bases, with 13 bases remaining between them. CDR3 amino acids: CASSQDLVRPNTIYF. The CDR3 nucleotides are TGTGCCAGCAGCCAAGATCTTGTTCGGCCGAACACCATATATTTT.

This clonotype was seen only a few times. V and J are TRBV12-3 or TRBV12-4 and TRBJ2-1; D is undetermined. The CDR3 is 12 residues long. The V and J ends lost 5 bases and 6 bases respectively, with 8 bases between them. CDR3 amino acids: CASSPSGNEQFF. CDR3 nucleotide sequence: TGTGCCAGCAGTCCCTCCGGCAATGAGCAGTTCTTC.

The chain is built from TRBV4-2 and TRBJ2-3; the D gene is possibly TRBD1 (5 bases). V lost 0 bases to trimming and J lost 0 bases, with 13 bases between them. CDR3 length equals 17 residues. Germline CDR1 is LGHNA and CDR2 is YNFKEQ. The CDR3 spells CASSQEGVSSSTDTQYF. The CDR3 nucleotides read TGTGCCAGCAGCCAAGAAGGGGTCTCTTCTAGCACAGATACGCAGTATTTT.

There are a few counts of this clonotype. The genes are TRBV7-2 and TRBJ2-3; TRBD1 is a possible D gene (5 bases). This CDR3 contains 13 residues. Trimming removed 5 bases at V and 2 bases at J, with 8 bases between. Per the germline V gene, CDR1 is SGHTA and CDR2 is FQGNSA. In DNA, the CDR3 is TGTGCCAGCAGCGTGACAGCCACAGATACGCAGTATTTT. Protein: CASSVTATDTQYF.

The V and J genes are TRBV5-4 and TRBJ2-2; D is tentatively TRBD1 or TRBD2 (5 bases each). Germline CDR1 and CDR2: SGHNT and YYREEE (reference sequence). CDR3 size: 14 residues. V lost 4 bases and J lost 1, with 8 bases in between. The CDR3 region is CASSGTQNTGELFF. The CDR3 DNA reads TGTGCCAGCAGCGGGACCCAGAACACCGGGGAGCTGTTTTTT.

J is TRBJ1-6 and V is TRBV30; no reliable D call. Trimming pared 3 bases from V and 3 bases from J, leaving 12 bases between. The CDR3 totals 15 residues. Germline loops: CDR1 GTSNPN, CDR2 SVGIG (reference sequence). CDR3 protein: CAWSEDFSYNSPLHF. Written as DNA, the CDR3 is TGTGCCTGGAGCGAGGATTTCAGCTATAATTCACCCCTCCACTTT.

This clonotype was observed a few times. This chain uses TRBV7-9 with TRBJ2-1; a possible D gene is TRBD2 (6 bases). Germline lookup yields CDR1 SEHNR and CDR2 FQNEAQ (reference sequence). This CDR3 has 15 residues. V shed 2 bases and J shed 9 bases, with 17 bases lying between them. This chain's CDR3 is CASSLLIAADSEQFF. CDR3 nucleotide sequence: TGTGCCAGCAGCTTACTAATAGCGGCTGACAGTGAGCAGTTCTTC.

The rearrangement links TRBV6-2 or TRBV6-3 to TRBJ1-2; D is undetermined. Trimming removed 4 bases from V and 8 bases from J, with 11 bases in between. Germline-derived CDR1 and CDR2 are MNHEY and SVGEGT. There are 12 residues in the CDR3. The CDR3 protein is CASSSGSRGYTF. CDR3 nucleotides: TGTGCCAGCAGTTCGGGCTCCCGGGGCTACACCTTC.

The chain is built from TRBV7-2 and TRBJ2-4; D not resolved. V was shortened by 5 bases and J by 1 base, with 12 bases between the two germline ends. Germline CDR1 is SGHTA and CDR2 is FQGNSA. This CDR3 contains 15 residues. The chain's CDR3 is CASSPVRFAKNIQYF. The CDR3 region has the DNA TGTGCCAGCAGCCCAGTCAGGTTCGCCAAAAACATTCAGTACTTC.

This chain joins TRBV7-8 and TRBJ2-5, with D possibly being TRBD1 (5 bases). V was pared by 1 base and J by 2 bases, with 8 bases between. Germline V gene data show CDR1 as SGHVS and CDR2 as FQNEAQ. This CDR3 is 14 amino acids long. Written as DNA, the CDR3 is TGTGCCAGCAGCTTAGGCAGGGTTCAAGAGACCCAGTACTTC. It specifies CASSLGRVQETQYF. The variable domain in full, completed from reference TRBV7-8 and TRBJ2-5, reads GAGVSQSPRYKVAKRGQDVALRCDPISGHVSLFWYQQALGQGPEFLTYFQNEAQLDKSGLPSDRFFAERPEGSVSTLKIQRTQQEDSAVYLCASSLGRVQETQYFGPGTRLLVL.

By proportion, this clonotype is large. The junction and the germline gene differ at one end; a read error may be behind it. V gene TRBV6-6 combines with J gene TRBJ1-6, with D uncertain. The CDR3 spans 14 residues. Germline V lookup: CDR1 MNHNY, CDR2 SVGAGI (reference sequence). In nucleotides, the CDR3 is TGTGCCAGCAGTTCCATGGCCTCTAATCCACCCCTCCACTTT. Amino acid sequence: CASSSMASNPPLHF.

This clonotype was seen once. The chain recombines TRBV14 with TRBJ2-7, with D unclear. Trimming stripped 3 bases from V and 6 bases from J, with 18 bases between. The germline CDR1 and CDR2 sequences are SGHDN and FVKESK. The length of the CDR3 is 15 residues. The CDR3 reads CASSHDIPPYGEQYF. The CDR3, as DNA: TGTGCCAGCAGCCACGACATCCCTCCATACGGCGAGCAGTACTTC. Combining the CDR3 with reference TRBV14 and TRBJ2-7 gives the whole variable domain EAGVTQFPSHSVIEKGQTVTLRCDPISGHDNLYWYRRVMGKEIKFLLHFVKESKQDESGMPNNRFLAERTGGTYSTLKVQPAELEDSGVYFCASSHDIPPYGEQYFGPGTRLTVT.

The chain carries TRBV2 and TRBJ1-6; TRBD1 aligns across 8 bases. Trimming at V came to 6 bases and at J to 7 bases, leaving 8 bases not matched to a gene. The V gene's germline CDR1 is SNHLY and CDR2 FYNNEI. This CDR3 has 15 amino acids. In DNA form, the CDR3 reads TGTGCCAGCAGCCCCCTCACAGGGGGGAATTCACCCCTCCACTTT. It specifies CASSPLTGGNSPLHF.

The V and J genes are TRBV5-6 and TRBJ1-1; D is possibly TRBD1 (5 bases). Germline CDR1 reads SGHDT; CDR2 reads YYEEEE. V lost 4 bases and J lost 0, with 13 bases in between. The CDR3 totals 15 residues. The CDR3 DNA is TGTGCCAGCAGCACCGCCAGGGAGATGAACACTGAAGCTTTCTTT. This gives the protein CASSTAREMNTEAFF.